In its sample, the clone carrying this TCR beta chain was seen a few times. The data stem from a study of blood T cell repertoires in COVID-19. Study-level background: The origin of the acute and convalescent COVID-19 samples was the United States, Italy and Spain. PBMCs, B-cell-depleted T cells, or T cells were the source of the cDNA or gDNA that made up the material.

Trimming took off 5 bases at V and 0 bases at J, with 20 bases between the two ends. The V gene's germline CDR1 is SGHVS and CDR2 FNYEAQ. The CDR3 has 17 residues. Repertoires were generated with immunoSEQ multiplex PCR, while TCRdb's copy carries only in-frame clones and drops some. Among more than 85,000 clones, 75% to 90% were seen once, and the ten largest hold 5.5% to 8%. The sample was peripheral blood. This sequence was found in a woman aged 50 to 65 with acute or convalescent COVID-19. The chain has TRBV7-6 and TRBJ2-7; a weak D match, TRBD1 (5 bases). CDR3 sequence: CASSVSPGLESSYEQYF. As DNA, the CDR3 is TGTGCCAGCAGCGTTTCCCCAGGGTTGGAGAGCTCCTACGAGCAGTACTTC.